This entry describes one T cell receptor (beta chain). No antigen is known for it. No base quality values were provided; no much bigger clone lies one nucleotide off. TCRbeta CDR3 regions were amplified from genomic DNA using the immunoSEQ Assay, a bias-controlled multiplex PCR. The study's own analysis went as follows. Nucleated cell counts per sample were estimated from amplification of reference gene primers within the assay. To quantify the absolute abundance of each unique TCRbeta CDR3 rearrangement, sequence reads were collapsed and filtered. For each sample, productive Simpson clonality was calculated by taking the square root of Simpson's diversity index across productive rearrangements. TCRdb limited this immuneACCESS table to in-frame rearrangements with V and J called. A share of clones is missing; checked studies link under half to unresolved V genes, and the rest is unexplained. For V, J and clone size, that table is used; D and trimming come from the DNA. The sample contains tens of thousands of clones, about 88% of them found a single time. The ten largest clonotypes hold 4% to 5.5% of the sample.

There are 15 amino acids in the CDR3, from cysteine to phenylalanine inclusive. The only DNA kept is the CDR3, 45 bases in frame from the first base. V loses 3 bases of germline sequence and J loses 2 bases, and the interval between the two ends is 17 bases. For CDR1 and CDR2, the germline V gene (reference sequence) lists GTSNPN and SVGIG. This record belongs to a study of blood T cell repertoires in COVID-19 (dated by TCRdb to between 2020 and 2021). Background for the entire study: Samples covering the acute and convalescent phases of COVID-19 were provided by collaborators in the United States, Italy and Spain. The material from the prospective study consisted of cDNA or gDNA derived from T cells, B-cell-depleted T cells, or PBMCs. The dataset comprised deeply sampled blood TCRbeta repertoires from subjects exposed to, actively infected with, or recovered from COVID-19. The repertoires were released in a freely available public database intended as a resource for research on the immune response to SARS-CoV-2. The samples were drawn from two sources: the first 160 participants of the ongoing ImmuneRACE study, and about 1,300 subjects contributed by 6 global collaborators. The sample metadata nearly always contained a de-identified subject ID, COVID-19 status, age in years and sex. HLA class I and class II types, where available, came from metadata supplied by the sample provider rather than from assay-based typing. Points the paper makes about the study in general: The quantity of clinical and demographic metadata differed by source and by participant and was supplied without curation.

The collaborating institutions used their own protocols to collect whole blood in K2EDTA tubes. For TCRbeta analysis, collaborators shipped samples as frozen whole blood, isolated PBMCs, or DNA extracted from either of those sample types. The material sequenced was peripheral blood. The source of this sequence is a human donor in a cohort sampled during active COVID-19. The rearranged segments are TRBV30 and TRBJ2-7; the D gene is possibly TRBD2, with 5 bases matching. The DNA reads as follows: TGTGCCTGGAGCAAAGAGGGAGCGGAGACCTACGAGCAGTACTTC. The encoded protein is CAWSKEGAETYEQYF.